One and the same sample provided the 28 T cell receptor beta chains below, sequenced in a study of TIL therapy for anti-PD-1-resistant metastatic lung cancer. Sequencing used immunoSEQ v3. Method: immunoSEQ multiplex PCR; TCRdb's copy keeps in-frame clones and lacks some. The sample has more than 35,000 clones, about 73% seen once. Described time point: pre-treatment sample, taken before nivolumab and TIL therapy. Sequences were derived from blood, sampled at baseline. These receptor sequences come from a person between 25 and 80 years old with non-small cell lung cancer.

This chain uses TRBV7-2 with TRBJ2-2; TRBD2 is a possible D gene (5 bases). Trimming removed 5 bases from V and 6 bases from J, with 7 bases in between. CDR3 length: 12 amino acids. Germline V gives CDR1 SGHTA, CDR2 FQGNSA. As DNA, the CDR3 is TGTGCCAGCAGCCGGACTTCCGGGGAGCTGTTTTTT. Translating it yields CASSRTSGELFF.

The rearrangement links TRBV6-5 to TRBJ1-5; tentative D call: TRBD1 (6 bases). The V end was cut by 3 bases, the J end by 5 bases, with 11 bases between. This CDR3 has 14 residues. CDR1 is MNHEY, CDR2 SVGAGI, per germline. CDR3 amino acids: CASSYDRRDQPQHF. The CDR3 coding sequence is TGTGCCAGCAGTTATGACAGGAGGGATCAGCCCCAGCATTTT.

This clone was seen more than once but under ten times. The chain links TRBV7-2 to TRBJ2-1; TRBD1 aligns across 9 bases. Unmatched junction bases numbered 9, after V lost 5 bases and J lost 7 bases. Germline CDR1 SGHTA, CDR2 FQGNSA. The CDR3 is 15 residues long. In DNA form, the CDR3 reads TGTGCCAGCAGCCCGAACCGGGACAGGGTTAATGAGCAGTTCTTC. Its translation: CASSPNRDRVNEQFF.

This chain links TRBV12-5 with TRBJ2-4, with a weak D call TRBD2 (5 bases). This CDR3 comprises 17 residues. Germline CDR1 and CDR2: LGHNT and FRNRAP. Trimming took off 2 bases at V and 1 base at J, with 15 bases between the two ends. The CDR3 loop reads CASGLYRRLAAKNIQYF. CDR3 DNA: TGTGCTAGTGGTTTGTACCGGCGGCTAGCCGCCAAAAACATTCAGTACTTC.

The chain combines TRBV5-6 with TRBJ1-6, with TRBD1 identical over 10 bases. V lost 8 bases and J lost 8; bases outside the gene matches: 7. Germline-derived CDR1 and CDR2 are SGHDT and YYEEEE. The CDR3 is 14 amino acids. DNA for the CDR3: TGTGCCAGTCAGCCGGGACAGGGGTATTCACCCCTCCACTTT. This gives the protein CASQPGQGYSPLHF. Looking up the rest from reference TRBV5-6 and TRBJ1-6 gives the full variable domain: DAGVTQSPTHLIKTRGQQVTLRCSPKSGHDTVSWYQQALGQGPQFIFQYYEEEERQRGNFPDRFSGHQFPNYSSELNVNALLLGDSALYLCASQPGQGYSPLHFGNGTRLTVT.

The CDR3 nucleotides are TGTGCCTGGACCACAGGGGGCAATCAGCCCCAGCATTTT. Translated, it gives CAWTTGGNQPQHF. The V call is TRBV30, the J call TRBJ1-5; 7 bases line up with TRBD1. V was pared by 4 bases and J by 2 bases, with 2 bases of the junction left unmatched. In germline, CDR1 is GTSNPN, CDR2 SVGIG (reference sequence). The CDR3 extends over 13 amino acids.

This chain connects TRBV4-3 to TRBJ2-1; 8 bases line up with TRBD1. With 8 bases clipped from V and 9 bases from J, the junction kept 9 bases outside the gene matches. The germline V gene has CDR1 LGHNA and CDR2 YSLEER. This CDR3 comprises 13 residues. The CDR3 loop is CASGPTGASEQFF. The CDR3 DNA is TGCGCCAGCGGACCGACAGGGGCTTCTGAGCAGTTCTTC.

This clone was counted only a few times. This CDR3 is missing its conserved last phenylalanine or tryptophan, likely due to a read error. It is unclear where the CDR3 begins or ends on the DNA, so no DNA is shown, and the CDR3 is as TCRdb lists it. CDR3 sequence: CASSQSGSS. This rearrangement joins TRBV14 to TRBJ1-5. With termini counted, the CDR3 has 9 amino acids. The V gene's germline CDR1 is SGHDN and CDR2 FVKESK.

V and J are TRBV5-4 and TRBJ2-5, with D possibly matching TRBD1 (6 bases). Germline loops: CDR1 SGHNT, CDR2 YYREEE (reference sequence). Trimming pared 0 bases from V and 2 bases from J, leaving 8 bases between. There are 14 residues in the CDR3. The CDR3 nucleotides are TGTGCCAGCAGCTTGGACGGACAGCAAGAGACCCAGTACTTC. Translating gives CASSLDGQQETQYF.

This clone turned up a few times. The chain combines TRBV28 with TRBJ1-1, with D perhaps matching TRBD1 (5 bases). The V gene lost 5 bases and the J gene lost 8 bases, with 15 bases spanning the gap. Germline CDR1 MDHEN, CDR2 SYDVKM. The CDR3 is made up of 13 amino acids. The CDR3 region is CASSPPSRGEAFF. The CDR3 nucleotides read TGTGCCAGCAGTCCGCCCAGCCGGGGGGAAGCTTTCTTT.

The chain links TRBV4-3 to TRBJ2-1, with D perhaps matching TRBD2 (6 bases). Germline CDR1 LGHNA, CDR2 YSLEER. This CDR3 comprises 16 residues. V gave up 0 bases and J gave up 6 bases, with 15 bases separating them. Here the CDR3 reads CASSQDDGSKFNEQFF. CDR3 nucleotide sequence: TGCGCCAGCAGCCAAGATGACGGGAGTAAGTTCAATGAGCAGTTCTTC.

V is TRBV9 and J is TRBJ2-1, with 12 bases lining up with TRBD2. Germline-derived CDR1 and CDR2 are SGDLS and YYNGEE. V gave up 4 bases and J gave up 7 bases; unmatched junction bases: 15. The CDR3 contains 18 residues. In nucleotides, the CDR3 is TGTGCCAGCAGCTCTTGGGGGTCTAGCGGGAGGGCGGGGAATGAGCAGTTCTTC. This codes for CASSSWGSSGRAGNEQFF. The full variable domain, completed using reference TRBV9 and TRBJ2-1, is DSGVTQTPKHLITATGQRVTLRCSPRSGDLSVYWYQQSLDQGLQFLIQYYNGEERAKGNILERFSAQQFPDLHSELNLSSLELGDSALYFCASSSWGSSGRAGNEQFFGPGTRLTVL.

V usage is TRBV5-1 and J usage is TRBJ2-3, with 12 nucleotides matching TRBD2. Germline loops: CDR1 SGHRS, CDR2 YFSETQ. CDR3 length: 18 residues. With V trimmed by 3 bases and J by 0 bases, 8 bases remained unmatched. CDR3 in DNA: TGCGCCAGCAGCTCGGGTCTAGCGGGAGGGCCGAGCACAGATACGCAGTATTTT. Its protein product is CASSSGLAGGPSTDTQYF. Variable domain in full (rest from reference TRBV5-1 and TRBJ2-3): KAGVTQTPRYLIKTRGQQVTLSCSPISGHRSVSWYQQTPGQGLQFLFEYFSETQRNKGNFPGRFSGRQFSNSRSEMNVSTLELGDSALYLCASSSGLAGGPSTDTQYFGPGTRLTVL.

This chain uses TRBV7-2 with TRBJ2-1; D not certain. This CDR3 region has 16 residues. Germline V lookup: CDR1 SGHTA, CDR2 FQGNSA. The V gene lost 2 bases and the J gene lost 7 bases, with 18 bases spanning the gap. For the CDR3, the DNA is TGTGCCAGCAGCTTAAGGATTGGTCAGTCACGAAATGAGCAGTTCTTC. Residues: CASSLRIGQSRNEQFF.

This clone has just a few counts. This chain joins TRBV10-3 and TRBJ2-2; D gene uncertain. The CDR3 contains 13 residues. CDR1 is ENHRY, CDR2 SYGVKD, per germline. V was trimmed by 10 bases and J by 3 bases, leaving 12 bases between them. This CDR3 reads CATHSVDTGELFF. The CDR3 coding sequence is TGTGCCACACATAGTGTAGACACCGGGGAGCTGTTTTTT.

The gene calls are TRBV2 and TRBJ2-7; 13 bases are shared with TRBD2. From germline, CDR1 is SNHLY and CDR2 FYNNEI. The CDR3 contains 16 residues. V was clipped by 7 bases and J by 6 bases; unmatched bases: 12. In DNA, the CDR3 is TGTGCCAGCATCGGCGCTTTCCGACTAGCGGGAGGCGAGCAGTACTTC. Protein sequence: CASIGAFRLAGGEQYF.

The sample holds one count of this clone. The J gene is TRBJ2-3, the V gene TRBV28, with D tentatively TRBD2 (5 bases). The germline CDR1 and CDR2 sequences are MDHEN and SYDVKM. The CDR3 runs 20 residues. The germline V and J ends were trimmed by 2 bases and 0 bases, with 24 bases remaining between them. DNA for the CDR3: TGTGCCAGCAGTTTAAGACTATCGACCTATGCTTTACGTAGCACAGATACGCAGTATTTT. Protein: CASSLRLSTYALRSTDTQYF.

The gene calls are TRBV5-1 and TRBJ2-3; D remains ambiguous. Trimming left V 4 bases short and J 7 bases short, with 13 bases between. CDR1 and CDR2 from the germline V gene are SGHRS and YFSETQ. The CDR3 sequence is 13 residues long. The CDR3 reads CASSPPSPYTQYF. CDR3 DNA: TGCGCCAGCAGCCCACCCAGTCCTTATACGCAGTATTTT.

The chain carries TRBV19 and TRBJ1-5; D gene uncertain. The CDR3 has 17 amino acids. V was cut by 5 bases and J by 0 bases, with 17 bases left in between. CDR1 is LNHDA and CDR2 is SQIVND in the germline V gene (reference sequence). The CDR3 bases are TGTGCCAGTAGTTCCGGACCGGAACCCTATAGCAATCAGCCCCAGCATTTT. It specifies CASSSGPEPYSNQPQHF.

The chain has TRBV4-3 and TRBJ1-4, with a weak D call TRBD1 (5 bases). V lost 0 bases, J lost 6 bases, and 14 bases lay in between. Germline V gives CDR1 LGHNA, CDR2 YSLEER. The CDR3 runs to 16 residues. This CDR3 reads CASSQELGRGYEKLFF. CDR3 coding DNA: TGCGCCAGCAGCCAAGAGTTGGGGAGGGGTTATGAAAAACTGTTTTTT.

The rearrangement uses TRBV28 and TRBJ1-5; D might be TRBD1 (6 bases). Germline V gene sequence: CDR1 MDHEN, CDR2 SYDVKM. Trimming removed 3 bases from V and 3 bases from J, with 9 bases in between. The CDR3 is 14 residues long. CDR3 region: CASSLGALNQPQHF. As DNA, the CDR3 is TGTGCCAGCAGTTTGGGGGCTCTCAATCAGCCCCAGCATTTT.

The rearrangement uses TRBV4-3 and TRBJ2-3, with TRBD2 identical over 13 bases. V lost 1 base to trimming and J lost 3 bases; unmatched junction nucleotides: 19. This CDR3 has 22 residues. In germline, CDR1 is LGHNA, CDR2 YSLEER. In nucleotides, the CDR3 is TGCGCCAGCAGCCAAGGCCCAAACCCCACTACTAGCGGGAGGGCACAAACAGATACGCAGTATTTT. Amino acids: CASSQGPNPTTSGRAQTDTQYF.

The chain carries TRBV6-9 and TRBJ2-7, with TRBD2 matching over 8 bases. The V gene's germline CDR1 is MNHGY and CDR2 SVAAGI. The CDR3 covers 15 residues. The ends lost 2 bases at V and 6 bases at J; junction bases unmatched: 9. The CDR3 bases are TGTGCCAGCAGTTATGGCGGGACTAGGAGGTCCGAGCAGTACTTC. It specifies CASSYGGTRRSEQYF.

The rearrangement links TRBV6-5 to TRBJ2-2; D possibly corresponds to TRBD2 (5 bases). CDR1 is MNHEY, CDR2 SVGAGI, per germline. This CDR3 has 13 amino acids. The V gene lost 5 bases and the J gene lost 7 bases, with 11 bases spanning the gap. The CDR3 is CASSLWGVGELFF. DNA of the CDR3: TGTGCCAGCAGTCTTTGGGGAGTCGGGGAGCTGTTTTTT.

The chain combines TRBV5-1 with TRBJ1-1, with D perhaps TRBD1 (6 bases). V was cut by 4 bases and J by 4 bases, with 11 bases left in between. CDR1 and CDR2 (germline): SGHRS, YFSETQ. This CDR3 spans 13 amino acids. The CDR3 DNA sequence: TGCGCCAGCAGCCAAAAAGGGGGCACTGAAGCTTTCTTT. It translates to CASSQKGGTEAFF. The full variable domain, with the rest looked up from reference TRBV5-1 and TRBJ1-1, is KAGVTQTPRYLIKTRGQQVTLSCSPISGHRSVSWYQQTPGQGLQFLFEYFSETQRNKGNFPGRFSGRQFSNSRSEMNVSTLELGDSALYLCASSQKGGTEAFFGQGTRLTVV.

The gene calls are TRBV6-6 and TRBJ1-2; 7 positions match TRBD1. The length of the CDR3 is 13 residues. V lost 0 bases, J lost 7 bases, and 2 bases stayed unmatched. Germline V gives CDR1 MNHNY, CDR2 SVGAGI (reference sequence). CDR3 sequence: CASSYSGGGGYTF. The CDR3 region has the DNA TGTGCCAGCAGTTACTCAGGGGGCGGTGGCTACACCTTC.

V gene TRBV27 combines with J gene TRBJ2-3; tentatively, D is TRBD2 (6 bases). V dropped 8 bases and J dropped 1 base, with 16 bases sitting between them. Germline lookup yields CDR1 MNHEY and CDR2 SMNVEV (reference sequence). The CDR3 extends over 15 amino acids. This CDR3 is CASGPYGGGTDTQYF. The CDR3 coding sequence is TGTGCCAGCGGCCCGTACGGCGGGGGCACAGATACGCAGTATTTT.

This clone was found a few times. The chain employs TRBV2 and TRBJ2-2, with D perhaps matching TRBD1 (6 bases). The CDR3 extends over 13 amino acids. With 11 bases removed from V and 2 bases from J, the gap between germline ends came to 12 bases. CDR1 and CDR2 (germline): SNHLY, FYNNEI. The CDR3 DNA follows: TGTGCCGGCGGACAGTTTAACACCGGGGAGCTGTTTTTT. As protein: CAGGQFNTGELFF.